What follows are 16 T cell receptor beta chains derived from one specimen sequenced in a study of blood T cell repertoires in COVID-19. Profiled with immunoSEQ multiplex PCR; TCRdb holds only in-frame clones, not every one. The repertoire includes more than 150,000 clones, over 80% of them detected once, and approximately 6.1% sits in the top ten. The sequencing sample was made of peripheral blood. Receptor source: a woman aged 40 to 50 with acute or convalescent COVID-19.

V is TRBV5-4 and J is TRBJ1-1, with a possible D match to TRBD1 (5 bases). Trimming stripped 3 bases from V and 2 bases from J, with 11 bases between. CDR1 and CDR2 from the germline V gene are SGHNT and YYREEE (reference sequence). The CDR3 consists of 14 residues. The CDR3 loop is CASSYGTLNTEAFF. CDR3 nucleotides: TGTGCCAGCAGCTACGGGACTTTAAACACTGAAGCTTTCTTT.

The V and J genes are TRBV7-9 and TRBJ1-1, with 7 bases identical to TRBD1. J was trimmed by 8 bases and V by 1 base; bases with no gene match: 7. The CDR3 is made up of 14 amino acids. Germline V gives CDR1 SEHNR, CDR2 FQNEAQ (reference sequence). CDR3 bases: TGTGCCAGCAGCTTAGTTCAGGGGGTGATGGAAGCTTTCTTT. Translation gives CASSLVQGVMEAFF.

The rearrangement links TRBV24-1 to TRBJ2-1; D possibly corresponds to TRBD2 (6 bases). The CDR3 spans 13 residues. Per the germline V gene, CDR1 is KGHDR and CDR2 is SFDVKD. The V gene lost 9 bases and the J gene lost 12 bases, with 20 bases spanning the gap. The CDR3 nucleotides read TGTGCCACCCAACAAGAGAGGGACTCTACGCAGTTCTTC. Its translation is CATQQERDSTQFF.

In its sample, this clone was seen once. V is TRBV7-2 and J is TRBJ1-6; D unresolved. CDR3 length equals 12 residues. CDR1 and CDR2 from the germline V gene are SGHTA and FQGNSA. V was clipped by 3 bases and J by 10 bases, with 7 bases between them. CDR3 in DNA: TGTGCCAGCAGCTTGAGCGTCTCACCCCTCCACTTT. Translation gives CASSLSVSPLHF.

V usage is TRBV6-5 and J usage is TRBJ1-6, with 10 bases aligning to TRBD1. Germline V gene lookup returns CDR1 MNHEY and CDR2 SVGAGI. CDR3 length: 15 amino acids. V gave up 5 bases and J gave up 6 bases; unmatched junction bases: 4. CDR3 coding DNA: TGTGCCAGCAGTCCCGGACAGGGGGGTAATTCACCCCTCCACTTT. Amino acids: CASSPGQGGNSPLHF.

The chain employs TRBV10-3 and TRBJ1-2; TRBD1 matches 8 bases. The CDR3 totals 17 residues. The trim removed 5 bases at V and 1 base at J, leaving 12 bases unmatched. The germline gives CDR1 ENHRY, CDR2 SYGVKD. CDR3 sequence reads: CAISPLAGTGDNYGYTF. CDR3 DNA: TGTGCCATCAGTCCCCTGGCCGGGACAGGAGATAACTATGGCTACACCTTC.

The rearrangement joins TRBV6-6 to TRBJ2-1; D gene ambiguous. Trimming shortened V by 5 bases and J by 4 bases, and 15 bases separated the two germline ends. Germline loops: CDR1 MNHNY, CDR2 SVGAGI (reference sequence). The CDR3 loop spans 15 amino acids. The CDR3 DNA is TGTGCCAGCAGTCCCCACGACGGAGATTACAATGAGCAGTTCTTC. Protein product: CASSPHDGDYNEQFF.

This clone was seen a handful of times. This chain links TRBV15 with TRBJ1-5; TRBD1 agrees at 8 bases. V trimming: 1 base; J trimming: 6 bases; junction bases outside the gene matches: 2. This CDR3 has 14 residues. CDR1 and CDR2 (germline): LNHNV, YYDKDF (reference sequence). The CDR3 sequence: CATSRGRGPQPQHF. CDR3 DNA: TGTGCCACCAGCAGAGGCAGGGGGCCTCAGCCCCAGCATTTT.

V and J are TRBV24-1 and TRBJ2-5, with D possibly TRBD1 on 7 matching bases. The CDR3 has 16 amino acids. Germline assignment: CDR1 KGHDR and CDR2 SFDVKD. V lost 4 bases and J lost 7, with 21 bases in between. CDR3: CATSDDGGTAPRTQYF. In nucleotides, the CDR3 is TGTGCCACCAGTGACGATGGAGGGACAGCTCCTAGGACCCAGTACTTC.

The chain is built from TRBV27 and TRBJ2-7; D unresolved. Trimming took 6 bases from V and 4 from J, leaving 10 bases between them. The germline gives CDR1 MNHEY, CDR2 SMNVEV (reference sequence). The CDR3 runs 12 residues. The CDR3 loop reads CASSKFGYEQYF. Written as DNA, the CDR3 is TGTGCCAGCAGCAAATTCGGGTACGAGCAGTACTTC.

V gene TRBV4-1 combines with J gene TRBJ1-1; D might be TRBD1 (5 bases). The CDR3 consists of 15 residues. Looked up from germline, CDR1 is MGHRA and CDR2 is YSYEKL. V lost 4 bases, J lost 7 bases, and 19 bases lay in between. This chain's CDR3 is CASSLSPRGDLEAFF. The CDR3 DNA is TGCGCCAGCAGCCTAAGTCCCCGGGGGGATCTTGAAGCTTTCTTT.

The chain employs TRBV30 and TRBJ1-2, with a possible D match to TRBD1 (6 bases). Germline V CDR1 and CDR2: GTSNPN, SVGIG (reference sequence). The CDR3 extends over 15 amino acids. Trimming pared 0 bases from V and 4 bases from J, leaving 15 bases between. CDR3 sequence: CAWSVFRVGGYGYTF. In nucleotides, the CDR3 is TGTGCCTGGAGTGTATTCAGGGTAGGGGGCTATGGCTACACCTTC.

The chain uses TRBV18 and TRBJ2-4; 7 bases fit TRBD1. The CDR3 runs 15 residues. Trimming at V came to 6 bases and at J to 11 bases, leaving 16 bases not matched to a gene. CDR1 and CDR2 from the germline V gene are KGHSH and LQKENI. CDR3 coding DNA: TGTGCCAGCTCGCCGAAAGACTCTTTTACAGGGGTTCAGTACTTC. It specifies CASSPKDSFTGVQYF.

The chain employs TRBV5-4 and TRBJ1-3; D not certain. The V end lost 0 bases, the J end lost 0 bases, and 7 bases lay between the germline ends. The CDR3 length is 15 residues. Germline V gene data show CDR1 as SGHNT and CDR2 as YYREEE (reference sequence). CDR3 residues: CASSLDSTSGNTIYF. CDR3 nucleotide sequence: TGTGCCAGCAGCTTGGACAGCACCTCTGGAAACACCATATATTTT.

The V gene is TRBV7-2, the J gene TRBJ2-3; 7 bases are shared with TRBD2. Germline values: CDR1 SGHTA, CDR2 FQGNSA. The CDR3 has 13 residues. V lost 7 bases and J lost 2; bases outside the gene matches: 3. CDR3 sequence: CASTGRSTDTQYF. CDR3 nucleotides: TGTGCCAGCACCGGGAGGTCCACAGATACGCAGTATTTT.

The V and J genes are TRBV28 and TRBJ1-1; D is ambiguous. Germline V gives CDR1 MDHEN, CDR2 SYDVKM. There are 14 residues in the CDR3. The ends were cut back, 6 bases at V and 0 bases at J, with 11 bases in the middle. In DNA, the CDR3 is TGTGCCAGCAGACCGGGATCCATGAACACTGAAGCTTTCTTT. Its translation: CASRPGSMNTEAFF.